This T cell receptor beta chain was sequenced in a study of T cell responses to AZD1222 COVID-19 vaccine. Germline values: CDR1 LGHDT, CDR2 YNNKEL (reference sequence). V lost 3 bases, J lost 0 bases, and 5 bases lay in between. The CDR3 is 13 amino acids. The count of this clone is one. The data were produced by immunoSEQ multiplex PCR, yet TCRdb's version contains in-frame clones alone and is incomplete. Found here are about 110,000 clones, roughly 90% of them singletons; the top ten hold 2.5%. The chain is built from TRBV3-1 (or the pseudogene TRBV3-2) and TRBJ1-1, with D unresolved. Sequenced material: peripheral blood, taken 28 days after the second AZD1222 dose. This sequence originates from an adult who received the AZD1222 COVID-19 vaccine. For the CDR3, the DNA is TGTGCCAGCAGCCAGAGTGTGAACACTGAAGCTTTCTTT. Amino acids: CASSQSVNTEAFF.